This T cell receptor beta chain was documented in a study of T cell responses to AZD1222 COVID-19 vaccine. There are 15 residues in the CDR3. Trimming left V 2 bases short and J 0 bases short, with 8 bases between. Germline values: CDR1 MNHNS, CDR2 SASEGT. The table came from immunoSEQ multiplex PCR; TCRdb's copy has only in-frame clones and leaves some out. Of about 150,000 clones in the sample, 90% were seen once. Here the sequenced sample was peripheral blood, taken 28 days after the second AZD1222 dose. The chain couples TRBV6-1 to TRBJ2-1, with D hard to call. The clonotype was recovered from an adult who received the AZD1222 COVID-19 vaccine. The CDR3: CASSESLGSYNEQFF. Written as DNA, the CDR3 is TGTGCCAGCAGTGAAAGCCTGGGCTCCTACAATGAGCAGTTCTTC.